Following are 22 T cell receptor beta chains from one sample sequenced in a study of T cell repertoires in aging, cancer and after chemotherapy. Rearranged V-D-J TRB sequences were amplified with a mixed TRB-A/B primer pool. Each CDR3 protein is one row after TCRdb ran MiXCR on the multiplex PCR reads. The sample has 10,000 to 15,000 distinct CDR3 sequences; about 29% are singletons. Amplification of TCR beta used genomic DNA extracted from peripheral blood. Sequences were obtained from blood. These receptors all come from a human donor with a blood cancer.

To note about this clonotype: A single base separates this from a much larger clone, so it may be a read error. This sequence joins TRBV19 and TRBJ2-1; D might be TRBD1 or TRBD2, each matching 5 bases. The CDR3 is made up of 19 amino acids. Germline CDR1 and CDR2: LNHDA and SQIVND (reference sequence). The CDR3 protein is CSSSEGRDGGLSSYNEQFF. Here the CDR3 DNA reads TGTTCCAGTAGTGAGGGCAGGGATGGGGGTTTATCCTCCTACAATGAGCAGTTCTTC.

This clonotype is classed as medium-sized. The CDR3 loop is CASSGTSGSLSRFF. CDR3 DNA: TGTGCCAGCTCAGGCACTAGCGGGTCCCTCAGTCGGTTCTTC. The chain employs TRBV18 and TRBJ2-1; TRBD2 agrees at 9 bases. Germline loops: CDR1 KGHSH, CDR2 LQKENI. V dropped 5 bases and J dropped 15; count of bases not matched to a gene: 14. The CDR3 spans 14 residues.

This clonotype has more than one count but fewer than ten. This chain links TRBV10-3 with TRBJ2-1; 12 bases agree with TRBD1. V lost 6 bases, J lost 8 bases, and 8 bases stayed unmatched. Germline CDR1 and CDR2: ENHRY and SYGVKD. This CDR3 spans 15 amino acids. CDR3 in DNA: TGTGCCATCAGCGCCCGGGGACAGGGGGCCGATGAGCAGTTCTTC. Protein product: CAISARGQGADEQFF.

There are a few counts of this clonotype. This rearrangement joins TRBV6-2 or TRBV6-3 to TRBJ2-7, with D possibly being TRBD1 (6 bases). From germline, CDR1 is MNHEY and CDR2 SVGEGT. CDR3 size: 15 residues. The V gene lost 5 bases and the J gene lost 0 bases, with 14 bases spanning the gap. The CDR3 loop reads CASSDPDSYSYEQYV. The CDR3 nucleotides read TGTGCCAGCAGTGATCCGGACAGCTACTCCTACGAGCAGTACGTC.

This clonotype is classed as medium-sized. The chain's CDR3 is CASSIVTGSYGYTF. The DNA of the CDR3 is TGTGCCAGTAGTATAGTCACAGGGTCCTATGGCTACACCTTC. V and J are TRBV19 and TRBJ1-2; D possibly corresponds to TRBD1 (6 bases). CDR1 LNHDA and CDR2 SQIVND come from the germline V gene (reference sequence). V lost 1 base, J lost 4 bases, and 10 bases lay in between. The CDR3 totals 14 residues.

The chain recombines TRBV21-1 with TRBJ2-7; the table's D call, TRBD1, has no DNA check behind it. TRBV21-1 is marked as a pseudogene. The CDR3 runs to 15 residues. DNA of the CDR3: TGTGCCAGCAGCAAAGCACCAGGGCGGTCCTACGAGCAGTACTTC. This codes for CASSKAPGRSYEQYF.

CDR3 residues: CASSFLGEGSGNTIYF. The CDR3 coding sequence is TGCGCCAGCAGCTTCCTCGGGGAGGGATCTGGAAACACCATATATTTT. The rearrangement uses TRBV5-1 and TRBJ1-3; D gene ambiguous. Germline V gives CDR1 SGHRS, CDR2 YFSETQ. The CDR3 spans 16 residues. V was trimmed by 2 bases and J by 1 base, leaving 13 bases between them. The full variable domain, with the rest looked up from reference TRBV5-1 and TRBJ1-3, is KAGVTQTPRYLIKTRGQQVTLSCSPISGHRSVSWYQQTPGQGLQFLFEYFSETQRNKGNFPGRFSGRQFSNSRSEMNVSTLELGDSALYLCASSFLGEGSGNTIYFGEGSWLTVV.

With respect to this clonotype: A read error may be the cause here, since a much bigger clone is one base away. J is TRBJ2-7 and V is TRBV13; tentatively, D is TRBD1 or TRBD2 (5 bases each). Germline-derived CDR1 and CDR2 are PRHDT and FYEKMQ (reference sequence). The CDR3 covers 16 residues. V lost 5 bases, J lost 6 bases, and 23 bases lay in between. The CDR3 here is CASSPIRDQGSPEQYF. As DNA, the CDR3 is TGTGCCAGCAGCCCGATCCGGGACCAAGGTTCTCCCGAGCAGTACTTC.

This sequence joins TRBV30 and TRBJ2-1; 9 bases line up with TRBD2. Germline CDR1 reads GTSNPN; CDR2 reads SVGIG (reference sequence). Trimming removed 0 bases from V and 7 bases from J; junction bases left unmatched: 4. CDR3 length: 14 residues. CDR3 nucleotide sequence: TGTGCCTGGAGTGTTCTAGCGGGACGAAATGAGCAGTTCTTC. It is translated as CAWSVLAGRNEQFF.

The chain carries TRBV7-9 and TRBJ1-5; D remains ambiguous. The germline V gene has CDR1 SEHNR and CDR2 FQNEAQ (reference sequence). There are 13 residues in the CDR3. V lost 0 bases, J lost 6 bases, and 6 bases lay in between. CDR3 sequence reads: CASSLALGQPQHF. The CDR3 nucleotides read TGTGCCAGCAGCTTAGCATTAGGTCAGCCCCAGCATTTT.

The J gene is TRBJ1-1, the V gene TRBV19; 11 nucleotides match TRBD1. The germline V gene has CDR1 LNHDA and CDR2 SQIVND (reference sequence). The junction had 6 bases not matched to a gene; V was cut back by 5 bases and J by 4 bases. This CDR3 comprises 15 residues. Here the CDR3 reads CASSALGTGGTEAFF. CDR3 DNA sequence: TGTGCCAGTAGTGCCCTCGGGACAGGGGGCACTGAAGCTTTCTTT.

The rearrangement uses TRBV7-9 and TRBJ2-7; 7 bases line up with TRBD2. The CDR3 is 16 amino acids. Germline trimming cut 4 bases from V and 7 bases from J; bases unmatched to any gene: 16. Looked up from germline, CDR1 is SEHNR and CDR2 is FQNEAQ (reference sequence). The CDR3 is CASSYPPQRGRGEQYF. DNA of the CDR3: TGTGCCAGCAGCTACCCCCCCCAGCGGGGACGGGGAGAGCAGTACTTC. Full variable domain (rest looked up from reference TRBV7-9 and TRBJ2-7): DTGVSQNPRHKITKRGQNVTFRCDPISEHNRLYWYRQTLGQGPEFLTYFQNEAQLEKSRLLSDRFSAERPKGSFSTLEIQRTEQGDSAMYLCASSYPPQRGRGEQYFGPGTRLTVT.

By share of the sample, this clonotype is medium-sized (0.01 to 0.1%). The chain is built from TRBV19 and TRBJ1-4; TRBD1 agrees at 9 bases. The junction had 8 bases not matched to a gene; V was cut back by 5 bases and J by 7 bases. The CDR3 contains 15 residues. Germline V lookup: CDR1 LNHDA, CDR2 SQIVND (reference sequence). The CDR3 DNA sequence: TGTGCCAGTAGTGGTTACAGGGGGCGGAGTGAAAAACTGTTTTTT. Encoded protein: CASSGYRGRSEKLFF. Together with reference TRBV19 and TRBJ1-4, the CDR3 gives the full variable domain: DGGITQSPKYLFRKEGQNVTLSCEQNLNHDAMYWYRQDPGQGLRLIYYSQIVNDFQKGDIAEGYSVSREKKESFPLTVTSAQKNPTAFYLCASSGYRGRSEKLFFGSGTQLSVL.

By share of the sample, this clonotype is medium-sized. The chain couples TRBV19 to TRBJ2-6, with D uncertain. CDR3 size: 13 residues. The germline V gene encodes CDR1 LNHDA and CDR2 SQIVND (reference sequence). Trimming removed 7 bases from V and 2 bases from J, with 6 bases in between. The CDR3: CASKVPGANVLTF. The CDR3 coding sequence is TGTGCCAGTAAGGTGCCTGGGGCCAACGTCCTGACTTTC. The full variable domain, completed using reference TRBV19 and TRBJ2-6, is DGGITQSPKYLFRKEGQNVTLSCEQNLNHDAMYWYRQDPGQGLRLIYYSQIVNDFQKGDIAEGYSVSREKKESFPLTVTSAQKNPTAFYLCASKVPGANVLTFGAGSRLTVL.

This clonotype counts as medium-sized. The CDR3 DNA is TGTGCCAGTAGTGGACTAGCGGGAAATGAGCAGTTCTTC. Residues: CASSGLAGNEQFF. The chain uses TRBV19 and TRBJ2-1; 12 nucleotides align to TRBD2. J was trimmed by 7 bases and V by 5 bases; bases with no gene match: 0. Per germline, CDR1 LNHDA and CDR2 SQIVND (reference sequence). The CDR3 contains 13 residues. Drawing the rest from reference TRBV19 and TRBJ2-1, the complete variable domain is DGGITQSPKYLFRKEGQNVTLSCEQNLNHDAMYWYRQDPGQGLRLIYYSQIVNDFQKGDIAEGYSVSREKKESFPLTVTSAQKNPTAFYLCASSGLAGNEQFFGPGTRLTVL.

The V call is TRBV20-1, the J call TRBJ2-1, with 9 bases matching TRBD2. This CDR3 is 16 amino acids long. V trimming: 0 bases; J trimming: 4 bases; junction bases outside the gene matches: 7. Germline V gene lookup returns CDR1 DFQATT and CDR2 SNEGSKA (reference sequence). CDR3 amino acids: CSARDHSGSKYNEQFF. CDR3 sequence (DNA): TGCAGTGCTAGAGATCATAGCGGGAGTAAGTACAATGAGCAGTTCTTC.

This clonotype has just a few counts. The rearrangement joins TRBV6-2 or TRBV6-3 to TRBJ2-6; no clear D gene. The CDR3 has 14 amino acids. Trimming took off 2 bases at V and 0 bases at J, with 2 bases between the two ends. Germline CDR1 reads MNHEY; CDR2 reads SVGEGT. CDR3: CASSYNSGANVLTF. CDR3 bases: TGTGCCAGCAGTTACAACTCTGGGGCCAACGTCCTGACTTTC.

By frequency in the sample, this clonotype is medium-sized. V usage is TRBV5-6 and J usage is TRBJ2-1, with no clear D. Trimming stripped 2 bases from V and 9 bases from J, with 6 bases between. Per germline, CDR1 SGHDT and CDR2 YYEEEE. CDR3 length: 11 residues. The DNA for the CDR3 is TGTGCCAGCAGCTTTGCAGGTGAGCAGTTCTTC. It encodes CASSFAGEQFF.

The V and J genes are TRBV10-3 and TRBJ2-3; 7 bases agree with TRBD2. The germline V gene encodes CDR1 ENHRY and CDR2 SYGVKD. The V and J ends lost 2 bases and 3 bases, in that order; junction bases with no gene match: 2. The CDR3 runs to 14 residues. CDR3 amino acids: CAISEPGRTDTQYF. The CDR3 bases are TGTGCCATCAGTGAGCCCGGGAGGACAGATACGCAGTATTTT.

At least ten counts were recorded for this clonotype. A read error may produce the germline difference seen at one junction end. V is TRBV18 and J is TRBJ2-1; D uncertain. CDR1 KGHSH and CDR2 LQKENI come from the germline V gene. This CDR3 region has 12 residues. The DNA of the CDR3 is TGTGCCAGCTCCCCACTGGGCAATGAGCAGTTCTTC. The encoded protein is CASSPLGNEQFF.

Relative to its sample, this clonotype is medium-sized. The CDR3 is CAISEGTGKETQYF. The CDR3 nucleotides read TGTGCCATCAGTGAGGGGACAGGGAAAGAGACCCAGTACTTC. The chain has TRBV10-3 and TRBJ2-5; the match to TRBD1 covers 9 bases. The CDR3 is made up of 14 amino acids. V was pared by 2 bases and J by 3 bases, with 1 base of the junction left unmatched. The V gene's germline CDR1 is ENHRY and CDR2 SYGVKD.

With respect to this clonotype: Just one base apart from a much larger clone, this may be a read error. This chain links TRBV5-5 with TRBJ2-5, with TRBD1 matching 7 bases. This CDR3 region has 13 residues. The J segment lost 4 bases and the V segment lost 6 bases, leaving 6 bases of the junction unmatched. CDR1 and CDR2 (germline): SGHKS, YYEKEE (reference sequence). CDR3 protein: CASNFEGAETQYF. CDR3 nucleotide sequence: TGTGCCAGCAACTTTGAGGGGGCAGAGACCCAGTACTTC. Complete variable domain (other parts from reference TRBV5-5 and TRBJ2-5): DAGVTQSPTHLIKTRGQQVTLRCSPISGHKSVSWYQQVLGQGPQFIFQYYEKEERGRGNFPDRFSARQFPNYSSELNVNALLLGDSALYLCASNFEGAETQYFGPGTRLLVL.